This is a list of T cell receptor beta chains from one sample in a study of shared clonotypes between healthy human individuals. TCRdb keeps only in-frame clones here, not all; method: immunoSEQ multiplex PCR. The table records hundreds of thousands of clones, almost 97% of them present only once. Sequenced input: naive CD4+ T cells sorted from blood. The receptors stem from a woman aged 25 to 39 in good health. Both conserved end residues are part of each CDR3. Each record gives: V gene, J gene, CDR3 protein.

v_gene: TRBV7-2; j_gene: TRBJ1-2; CDR3aa: CASSLQGRGGYTF
v_gene: TRBV4-1; j_gene: TRBJ2-1; CDR3aa: CASSRSGQIYNEQFF
v_gene: TRBV6-5; j_gene: TRBJ2-7; CDR3aa: CASSYVASGTYEQYF
v_gene: TRBV18; j_gene: TRBJ1-1; CDR3aa: CASSQQGWTEAFF
v_gene: TRBV5-4; j_gene: TRBJ2-3; CDR3aa: CASSIAGGGDTQYF
v_gene: TRBV6-6; j_gene: TRBJ1-1; CDR3aa: CASSYSMSRDTEAFF
v_gene: TRBV5-1; j_gene: TRBJ2-1; CDR3aa: CASSLDSSYNEQFF
v_gene: TRBV25-1; j_gene: TRBJ1-1; CDR3aa: CASSEGGSMNTEAFF
v_gene: TRBV29-1; j_gene: TRBJ2-3; CDR3aa: CSVERISSTDTQYF
v_gene: TRBV6-1; j_gene: TRBJ1-4; CDR3aa: CASKNQPIREKLFF
v_gene: TRBV6-9; j_gene: TRBJ2-2; CDR3aa: CASRTSGSFGGELFF
v_gene: TRBV7-8; j_gene: TRBJ2-6; CDR3aa: CASSLAVVGAPMSGANVLTF
v_gene: TRBV11-2; j_gene: TRBJ1-3; CDR3aa: CASSHSGNTIYF
v_gene: TRBV2; j_gene: TRBJ2-2; CDR3aa: CASRLADKTVGELFF
v_gene: TRBV16; j_gene: TRBJ2-7; CDR3aa: CASSPVRQGALLF
v_gene: TRBV7-9; j_gene: TRBJ2-7; CDR3aa: CASSSHYEQYF
v_gene: TRBV6-5; j_gene: TRBJ2-7; CDR3aa: CASRPDRGGNYEQYF
v_gene: TRBV5-1; j_gene: TRBJ2-2; CDR3aa: CASIESDRFSTGELFF
v_gene: TRBV28; j_gene: TRBJ1-2; CDR3aa: CASSLTHRINGYTF
v_gene: TRBV28; j_gene: TRBJ1-3; CDR3aa: CASTVGGGVGGNTIYF
v_gene: TRBV29-1; j_gene: TRBJ2-1; CDR3aa: CSVAGGSGGHNEQFF
v_gene: TRBV18; j_gene: TRBJ2-5; CDR3aa: CASSQGQIQETQYF
v_gene: TRBV18; j_gene: TRBJ1-2; CDR3aa: CASSPLDSYGYTF
v_gene: TRBV19; j_gene: TRBJ2-3; CDR3aa: CASSMYTADTQYF
v_gene: TRBV7-9; j_gene: TRBJ1-6; CDR3aa: CASSLGYRAGNSPLHF
v_gene: TRBV7-3; j_gene: TRBJ1-2; CDR3aa: CASSLTAGSNYGYTF
v_gene: TRBV2; j_gene: TRBJ2-2; CDR3aa: CASRVTNTGELFF
v_gene: TRBV30; j_gene: TRBJ2-1; CDR3aa: CAYTSGTYNEQFF
v_gene: TRBV7-9; j_gene: TRBJ2-3; CDR3aa: CASSPLRDSSTDTQYF
v_gene: TRBV27; j_gene: TRBJ2-7; CDR3aa: CASMQGAGAYEQYF
v_gene: TRBV27; j_gene: TRBJ1-3; CDR3aa: CASSLSFAGRGNTIYF
v_gene: TRBV27; j_gene: TRBJ1-1; CDR3aa: CASSSEGAVNTEAFF
v_gene: TRBV5-1; j_gene: TRBJ2-7; CDR3aa: CASSLGVFGEGNYEQYF
v_gene: TRBV28; j_gene: TRBJ2-7; CDR3aa: CASSLTQDTYEQYF
v_gene: TRBV2; j_gene: TRBJ1-3; CDR3aa: CASRQLGGTSGNTIYF
v_gene: TRBV4-1; j_gene: TRBJ1-2; CDR3aa: CASSQSGQGASGYTF
v_gene: TRBV10-3; j_gene: -; CDR3aa: CAISELAETYEQYF
v_gene: TRBV19; j_gene: TRBJ1-2; CDR3aa: CASSIGGTGNYGYTF
v_gene: TRBV18; j_gene: TRBJ2-6; CDR3aa: CASSPIDRAGANVLTF
v_gene: TRBV11-2; j_gene: TRBJ1-1; CDR3aa: CASSLKDRANTEAFF
v_gene: TRBV28; j_gene: TRBJ2-3; CDR3aa: CASSPPQEGTSDTQYF
v_gene: TRBV4-2; j_gene: TRBJ2-5; CDR3aa: CASSQASRETQYF
v_gene: TRBV6-6; j_gene: TRBJ1-1; CDR3aa: CASSYPGGEAFF
v_gene: TRBV5-1; j_gene: TRBJ2-7; CDR3aa: CASSSTGNSSYEQYF
v_gene: TRBV6-6; j_gene: TRBJ1-2; CDR3aa: CASSYGSQYYGYTF
v_gene: TRBV30; j_gene: TRBJ2-7; CDR3aa: CAWSPADYEQYF
v_gene: TRBV19; j_gene: TRBJ2-5; CDR3aa: CASRRSGVSETQYF
v_gene: TRBV15; j_gene: TRBJ1-1; CDR3aa: CATSVLDSMNTEAFF
v_gene: TRBV6-1; j_gene: TRBJ2-7; CDR3aa: CASSGGTSTDEQYF
v_gene: TRBV28; j_gene: TRBJ2-2; CDR3aa: CASSPGTNTGELFF
v_gene: TRBV15; j_gene: TRBJ2-7; CDR3aa: CATSRAGTGAYEQYF
v_gene: TRBV23-1; j_gene: TRBJ1-4; CDR3aa: CASSQYLDSSPPANEKLFF
v_gene: TRBV28; j_gene: TRBJ2-2; CDR3aa: CASSLDSNARNTGELFF
v_gene: TRBV9; j_gene: TRBJ2-2; CDR3aa: CASSVGTSGRASGELFF